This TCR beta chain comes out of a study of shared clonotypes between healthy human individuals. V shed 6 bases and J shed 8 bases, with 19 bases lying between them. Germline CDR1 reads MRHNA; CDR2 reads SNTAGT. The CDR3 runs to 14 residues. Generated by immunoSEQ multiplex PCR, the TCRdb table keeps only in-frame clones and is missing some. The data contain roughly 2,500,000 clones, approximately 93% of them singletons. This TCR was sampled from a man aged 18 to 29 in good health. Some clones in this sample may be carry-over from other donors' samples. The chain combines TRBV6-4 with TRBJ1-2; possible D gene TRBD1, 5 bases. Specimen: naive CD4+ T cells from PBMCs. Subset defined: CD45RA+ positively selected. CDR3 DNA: TGTGCCAGCAGGCCTCAGGGCTCCACGGGCGGCTACACCTTC. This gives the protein CASRPQGSTGGYTF.